The 19 T cell receptor beta chains below come from one sample, sequenced in a study of blood T cell repertoires in COVID-19 (dated by TCRdb to 2020 to 2021). Library creation used the immunoSEQ multiplex PCR assay. TCRdb stores this immuneACCESS table with in-frame sequences only. Part of the clones is absent; in the studies checked, under half of the shortfall reflects unresolved V genes, and no reason is known for the rest. The sample yields around 360,000 clones; 87% were counted once. About 2.7% of the sample is taken by the ten largest. Material: PBMCs or T cells enriched from blood (not recorded which). The receptor source for this set is a woman in her twenties or thirties who had recovered from COVID-19.

The chain uses TRBV19 and TRBJ2-1; TRBD2 aligns across 13 bases. J was trimmed by 6 bases and V by 7 bases; bases with no gene match: 15. The CDR3 sequence is 18 residues long. Per germline, CDR1 LNHDA and CDR2 SQIVND (reference sequence). The CDR3 here is CASTPAGTSGIWGNEQFF. Written as DNA, the CDR3 is TGTGCCAGTACCCCCGCTGGGACTAGCGGGATTTGGGGCAATGAGCAGTTCTTC. The full variable domain, rest sourced from reference TRBV19 and TRBJ2-1, is DGGITQSPKYLFRKEGQNVTLSCEQNLNHDAMYWYRQDPGQGLRLIYYSQIVNDFQKGDIAEGYSVSREKKESFPLTVTSAQKNPTAFYLCASTPAGTSGIWGNEQFFGPGTRLTVL.

This CDR3 reads CASSPTPQGKETQYF. The CDR3 coding sequence is TGTGCCAGCAGCCCTACGCCACAGGGAAAAGAGACCCAGTACTTC. The V call is TRBV7-9, the J call TRBJ2-5, with D maybe TRBD1 (6 bases). There are 15 residues in the CDR3. Germline-derived CDR1 and CDR2 are SEHNR and FQNEAQ (reference sequence). Trimming took 5 bases from V and 3 from J, leaving 16 bases between them.

The chain couples TRBV11-2 to TRBJ2-1, with TRBD1 as a possible D gene (5 bases). The V and J ends lost 5 bases and 8 bases respectively, with 16 bases between them. CDR1 is SGHAT, CDR2 FQNNGV, per germline. The CDR3 consists of 14 residues. CDR3 in amino acids: CASSLLGQGHEQFF. Written as DNA, the CDR3 is TGTGCCAGCAGCCTCCTCGGTCAGGGCCATGAGCAGTTCTTC.

This clone has just one count. The chain employs TRBV3-1 (or the pseudogene TRBV3-2) and TRBJ1-2; no firm D call. The CDR3 has 15 amino acids. V shed 0 bases and J shed 4 bases, with 12 bases lying between them. Germline CDR1 reads LGHDT; CDR2 reads YNNKEL (reference sequence). CDR3 sequence reads: CASSQDEGWGYGYTF. In DNA form, the CDR3 reads TGTGCCAGCAGCCAAGATGAGGGCTGGGGCTATGGCTACACCTTC.

The chain recombines TRBV7-9 with TRBJ1-1; D is unresolved. Trimming took off 3 bases at V and 3 bases at J, with 5 bases between the two ends. The CDR3 runs 12 residues. Germline V gene sequence: CDR1 SEHNR, CDR2 FQNEAQ (reference sequence). The CDR3 DNA reads as TGTGCCAGCAGCTTTAGAGACACTGAAGCTTTCTTT. It codes for CASSFRDTEAFF.

This clone was counted a single time. Other DNA sequences of this sample code for an identical CDR3. The chain uses TRBV28 and TRBJ1-2; D is unclear. The CDR3 has 13 amino acids. Germline loops: CDR1 MDHEN, CDR2 SYDVKM. V was cut by 6 bases and J by 7 bases, with 15 bases left in between. This chain's CDR3 is CASSLGGFVGYTF. Here the CDR3 DNA reads TGTGCCAGCAGCCTCGGAGGGTTTGTTGGCTACACCTTC.

This chain connects TRBV18 to TRBJ1-2; 9 positions match TRBD1. CDR3 length: 17 residues. The V segment lost 3 bases and the J segment 7 bases; nucleotides outside the gene matches: 15. Germline values: CDR1 KGHSH, CDR2 LQKENI. The CDR3 loop is CASSPVPGQGPYGGYTF. The DNA for the CDR3 is TGTGCCAGCTCACCCGTCCCGGGACAGGGACCATATGGTGGCTACACCTTC.

The J gene is TRBJ2-3, the V gene TRBV28; TRBD2 agrees at 13 bases. V shed 0 bases and J 1 base; nucleotides not matched to a gene: 7. Looked up from germline, CDR1 is MDHEN and CDR2 is SYDVKM. The CDR3 is 19 residues long. For the CDR3, the DNA is TGTGCCAGCAGTTTATGCATAGGACTAGCGGGAGCCTGCACAGATACGCAGTATTTT. It encodes CASSLCIGLAGACTDTQYF.

V gene TRBV6-6 combines with J gene TRBJ1-2; 7 nucleotides align to TRBD1. V shed 8 bases, J shed 8 bases, and the junction held 8 bases outside the gene matches. Germline V gene sequence: CDR1 MNHNY, CDR2 SVGAGI (reference sequence). The CDR3 runs 12 residues. The CDR3 reads CASGQTGLGYTF. The CDR3 DNA is TGTGCCAGCGGCCAGACAGGGCTGGGCTACACCTTC.

The chain is built from TRBV4-1 and TRBJ1-6; 8 nucleotides agree with TRBD1. Germline V gene data show CDR1 as MGHRA and CDR2 as YSYEKL. The V and J ends lost 8 bases and 7 bases, in that order; junction bases with no gene match: 10. The length of the CDR3 is 15 residues. CDR3 nucleotides: TGCGCCAGCCAGCAGGTGGACAGGGAAAATTCACCCCTCCACTTT. The encoded protein is CASQQVDRENSPLHF.

This clone was detected once. The chain is built from TRBV2 and TRBJ2-1; D is ambiguous. V shed 6 bases and J shed 3 bases, with 6 bases lying between them. Germline V CDR1 and CDR2: SNHLY, FYNNEI. This CDR3 region has 12 residues. The CDR3: CASRYYYNEQFF. Written as DNA, the CDR3 is TGTGCCAGCAGGTACTACTACAATGAGCAGTTCTTC. The full variable domain, with the rest looked up from reference TRBV2 and TRBJ2-1, is EPEVTQTPSHQVTQMGQEVILRCVPISNHLYFYWYRQILGQKVEFLVSFYNNEISEKSEIFDDQFSVERPDGSNFTLKIRSTKLEDSAMYFCASRYYYNEQFFGPGTRLTVL.

This clone is a singleton in its sample. The rearrangement joins TRBV2 to TRBJ1-1; possibly TRBD1 for D (5 bases). This CDR3 has 16 residues. The germline V gene encodes CDR1 SNHLY and CDR2 FYNNEI. Trimming shortened V by 7 bases and J by 4 bases, and 22 bases separated the two germline ends. The CDR3 nucleotides are TGTGCCAGCAATACTGGGGCAGGCAAGGCGTTCACTGAAGCTTTCTTT. Its protein is CASNTGAGKAFTEAFF.

J is TRBJ2-2 and V is TRBV28; a possible D gene is TRBD1 (6 bases). The V end lost 10 bases, the J end lost 2 bases, and 14 bases lay between the germline ends. The CDR3 consists of 14 residues. From germline, CDR1 is MDHEN and CDR2 SYDVKM. In DNA form, the CDR3 reads TGTGCCACCAGGACAGACTTCAACACCGGGGAGCTGTTTTTT. Translated: CATRTDFNTGELFF. Using reference TRBV28 and TRBJ2-2 for the parts outside the CDR3, the full variable domain is DVKVTQSSRYLVKRTGEKVFLECVQDMDHENMFWYRQDPGLGLRLIYFSYDVKMKEKGDIPEGYSVSREKKERFSLILESASTNQTSMYLCATRTDFNTGELFFGEGSRLTVL.

The chain employs TRBV3-1 (or the pseudogene TRBV3-2) and TRBJ1-4, with D unclear. CDR1 is LGHDT and CDR2 is YNNKEL in the germline V gene (reference sequence). Trimming left V 4 bases short and J 8 bases short, with 8 bases between. The CDR3 loop spans 12 amino acids. In DNA form, the CDR3 reads TGTGCCAGCAGCCCCGAGCGGGAAAAACTGTTTTTT. This sequence encodes CASSPEREKLFF.

The rearrangement uses TRBV19 and TRBJ2-3; maybe TRBD2 (7 bases). This CDR3 has 17 amino acids. CDR1 and CDR2 (germline): LNHDA, SQIVND (reference sequence). With 4 bases removed from V and 10 bases from J, the gap between germline ends came to 27 bases. The CDR3 sequence: CASSTPGASGRIGAQYF. The CDR3 DNA reads as TGTGCCAGTAGTACCCCAGGGGCTAGCGGTCGCATTGGTGCGCAGTATTTT.

The chain recombines TRBV19 with TRBJ1-1; 7 nucleotides match TRBD1. The CDR3 has 12 amino acids. Looked up from germline, CDR1 is LNHDA and CDR2 is SQIVND (reference sequence). The V segment lost 7 bases and the J segment 8 bases; nucleotides outside the gene matches: 7. The CDR3 nucleotides read TGTGCCAGTAAACAGGGGAGTTCCGAAGCTTTCTTT. This gives the protein CASKQGSSEAFF.

The chain uses TRBV11-2 and TRBJ1-6; 8 bases match TRBD1. CDR3 size: 15 residues. The germline CDR1 and CDR2 sequences are SGHAT and FQNNGV. The V segment lost 5 bases and the J segment 10 bases; nucleotides outside the gene matches: 10. This CDR3 is CASSPWTGLWSPLHF. The CDR3 DNA sequence: TGTGCCAGCAGCCCATGGACAGGGCTGTGGTCACCCCTCCACTTT.

The chain joins TRBV6-4 to TRBJ1-4; TRBD1 matches at 9 bases. Trimming took 4 bases from V and 8 from J; bases not matched to a gene: 8. CDR3 length: 15 amino acids. Germline V gene sequence: CDR1 MRHNA, CDR2 SNTAGT. The CDR3 sequence is CASSATQGAGEKLFF. CDR3 nucleotide sequence: TGTGCCAGCAGTGCAACACAGGGGGCTGGCGAAAAACTGTTTTTT.

This chain links TRBV7-8 with TRBJ1-4, with a possible D match to TRBD1 (6 bases). Germline CDR1 is SGHVS and CDR2 is FQNEAQ. The CDR3 loop spans 15 amino acids. Between the trimmed V and J ends, which lost 4 bases and 2 bases, there was a span of 11 bases. The DNA of the CDR3 is TGTGCCAGCAGCTCACAGGGAATCACTAATGAAAAACTGTTTTTT. Protein sequence: CASSSQGITNEKLFF.